One T cell receptor beta chain is described in this entry. The antigen is undetermined. Naivety among CD8 cells was defined by CD45RO negativity and positive CCR7 selection, thereby excluding terminally differentiated effector memory CD45RA+ cells. CDR3 length equals 17 residues. V lost 0 bases and J lost 5, with 16 bases in between. Germline V gene sequence: CDR1 MGHDK, CDR2 SYGVNS. This sample was taken from a study of shared clonotypes between healthy human individuals. Whole-study results and caveats: Sampling covered nothing but blood. Tissue TCR repertoires likely differ from those found in blood. Incomplete sequencing of sorted subsets was indicated by rarefaction despite large depth.

Sorted-subset replicate PCR reactions contained roughly 190 ng DNA, corresponding to approximately 30,000 T cell genomes. Sequenced by immunoSEQ multiplex PCR; TCRdb stores in-frame clones only, minus some. The sample yields approximately 740,000 clones, about 91% seen once. The TCR sequence derives from a man aged 30-40 years in good health. The source material was naive CD8+ T cells sorted from blood. This chain joins TRBV25-1 and TRBJ2-2; D possibly corresponds to TRBD1 (7 bases). Written as DNA, the CDR3 is TGTGCCAGCAGTGAATATATTGCAGGGGGGCATACCGGGGAGCTGTTTTTT. Its protein product is CASSEYIAGGHTGELFF.